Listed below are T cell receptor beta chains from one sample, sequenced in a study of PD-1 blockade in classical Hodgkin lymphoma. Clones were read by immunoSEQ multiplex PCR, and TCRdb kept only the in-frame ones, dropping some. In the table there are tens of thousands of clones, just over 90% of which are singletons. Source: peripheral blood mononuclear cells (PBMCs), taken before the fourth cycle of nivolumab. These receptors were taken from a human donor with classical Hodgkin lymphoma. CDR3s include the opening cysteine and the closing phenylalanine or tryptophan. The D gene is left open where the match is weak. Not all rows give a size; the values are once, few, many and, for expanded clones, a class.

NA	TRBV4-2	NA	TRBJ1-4	TGTGCCAGCAGCCCCCAATACGGTGGCATTCGGGCAACTAATGAAAAACTGTTTTTT	CASSPQYGGIRATNEKLFF
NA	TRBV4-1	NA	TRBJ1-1	TGCGCCAGCAGCCAAGATAAGTTTGGGGGGTCAGCAACCCGGGTTACTGAAGCTTTCTTT	CASSQDKFGGSATRVTEAFF
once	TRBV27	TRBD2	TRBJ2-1	TGTGCCAGCAGCCCGGGACTAGCAACGAATGAGCAGTTCTTC	CASSPGLATNEQFF
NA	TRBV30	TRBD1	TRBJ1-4	TGTGCCTGGAGTGTAAAGGGGACAGTTAATGAAAAACTGTTTTTT	CAWSVKGTVNEKLFF
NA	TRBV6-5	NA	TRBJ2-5	TGTGCCAGCAGTTCGTCCCCCGGCGGGGTCCAAGAGACCCAGTACTTC	CASSSSPGGVQETQYF
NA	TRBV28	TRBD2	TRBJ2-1	TGTGCCAGCAACTCCCTCGGGACTAGCCTACATGAGCAGTTCTTC	CASNSLGTSLHEQFF
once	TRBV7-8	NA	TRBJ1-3	TGTGCCAGCAGCCCGAGACCGGGCTGGGCTGGAAACACCATATATTTT	CASSPRPGWAGNTIYF
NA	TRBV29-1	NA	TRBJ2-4	TGCAGCGTTGATAGTGGGGTGCAGGCCAAAAACATTCAGTACTTC	CSVDSGVQAKNIQYF
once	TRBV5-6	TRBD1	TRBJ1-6	TGTGCCAGCAGCTTACCGGGACAGGGGGTCTCCTATAATTCACCCCTCCACTTT	CASSLPGQGVSYNSPLHF
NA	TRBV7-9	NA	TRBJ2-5	TGTGCCAGCAGCTTAGGGAACCAAGAGACCCAGTACTTC	CASSLGNQETQYF
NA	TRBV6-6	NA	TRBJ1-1	TGTGCCAGCAGCGGCCGGAACACTGAAGCTTTCTTT	CASSGRNTEAFF
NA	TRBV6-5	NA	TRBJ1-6	TGTGCCAGCAGGATCTTGGTCAGGGCGGGTTCACCCCTCCACTTT	CASRILVRAGSPLHF
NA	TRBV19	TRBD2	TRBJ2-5	TGTGCCAGTAGTACCTCTCTGCTAGCGGCGCAAGAGACCCAGTACTTC	CASSTSLLAAQETQYF
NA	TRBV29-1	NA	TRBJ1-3	TGCAGCGTTGAAATCCCGGGGGAAGGAAACACCATATATTTT	CSVEIPGEGNTIYF
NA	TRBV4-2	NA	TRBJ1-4	TGTGCCAGCAGCCAAGAAGAAGGGATTGAAAAACTGTTTTTT	CASSQEEGIEKLFF
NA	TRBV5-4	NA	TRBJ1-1	TGTGCCAGCAGCTTTCAGGACAAAGAAGCTTTCTTT	CASSFQDKEAFF
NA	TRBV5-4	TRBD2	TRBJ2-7	TGTGCCAGCAGCTTGGGGCTAGCGGACATGGGCTACGAGCAGTACTTC	CASSLGLADMGYEQYF
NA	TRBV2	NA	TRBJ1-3	TGTGCCAGCAGGGACAGTTTCTCTGGAAACACCATATATTTT	CASRDSFSGNTIYF
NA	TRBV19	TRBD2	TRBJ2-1	TGTGCCAGTAGTCCCCTAGCGGGAGTTTGGATCAATGAGCAGTTCTTC	CASSPLAGVWINEQFF
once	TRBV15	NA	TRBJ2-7	TGTGCCACCAGCAGAGATCGGGCAGGGAACGAGCAGTACTTC	CATSRDRAGNEQYF
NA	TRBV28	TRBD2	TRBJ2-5	TGTGCCAGCAGTTTTTCACTAGCGGGAGTAGAGACCCAGTACTTC	CASSFSLAGVETQYF
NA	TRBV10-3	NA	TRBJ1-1	TGTGCCATCAGTGAGTCGGAGCCAGTGAACACTGAAGCTTTCTTT	CAISESEPVNTEAFF
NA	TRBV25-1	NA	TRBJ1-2	TGTGCCAGCAGTGCCCAGGGGATAGGCTACACCTTC	CASSAQGIGYTF
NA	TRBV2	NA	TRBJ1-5	TGTGCCAGCCAGGAAGACGGGAATCAGCCCCAGCATTTT	CASQEDGNQPQHF
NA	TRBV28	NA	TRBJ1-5	TGTGCCAGCATTGCCGATAGGGGGAATCAGCCCCAGCATTTT	CASIADRGNQPQHF
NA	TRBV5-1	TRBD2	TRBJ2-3	TGCGCCAGCAGCTTGGGGAGCGGGGGGCCAGATACGCAGTATTTT	CASSLGSGGPDTQYF
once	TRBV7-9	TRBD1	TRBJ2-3	TGTGCCGCACAGGGGAATCCGGATACGCAGTATTTT	CAAQGNPDTQYF
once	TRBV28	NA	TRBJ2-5	TGTGCCAGCAGTTTACCCCCCGGCCAAGAGACCCAGTACTTC	CASSLPPGQETQYF
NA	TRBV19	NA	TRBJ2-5	TGTGCCAGTAGTATCCAGGATCTGGGATTTGAGACCCAGTACTTC	CASSIQDLGFETQYF
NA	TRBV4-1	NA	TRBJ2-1	TGCGCCAGCAGCCTGGGACTTTACTCCTACAATGAGCAGTTCTTC	CASSLGLYSYNEQFF
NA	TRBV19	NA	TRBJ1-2	TGTGCCAGTAGGATCCCCTCGGGCCCTTATGGCTACACCTTC	CASRIPSGPYGYTF
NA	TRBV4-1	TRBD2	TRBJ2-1	TGCGCCAGCAGCTCGACGACTAGCATTTATGAGCAGTTCTTC	CASSSTTSIYEQFF
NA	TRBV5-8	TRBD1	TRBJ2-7	TGTGCCAGCAGCCCTACCGGGACAGGTGCCTACGAGCAGTACTTC	CASSPTGTGAYEQYF
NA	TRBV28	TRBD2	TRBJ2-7	TGTGCCACCTTAGCGGGAGGGTTGTACGAGCAGTACTTC	CATLAGGLYEQYF
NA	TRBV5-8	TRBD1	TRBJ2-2	TGTGCCAGCAGCTTTGGGACAGGGACCACCGGGGAGCTGTTTTTT	CASSFGTGTTGELFF
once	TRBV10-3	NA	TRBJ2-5	TGTGCCATCAGTGAGTCGGGGGAGACCCAGTACTTC	CAISESGETQYF
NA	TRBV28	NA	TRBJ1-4	TGTGCCAGCAGTCCTTCCGGCCCGACTGAAAAACTGTTTTTT	CASSPSGPTEKLFF
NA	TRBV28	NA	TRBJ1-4	TGTGCCAGCAGTCCCTGGGGGAATGAAAAACTGTTTTTT	CASSPWGNEKLFF
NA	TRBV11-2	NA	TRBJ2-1	TGTGCCAGCAGCTTAGAGGCTAGTTTGCACAATGAGCAGTTCTTC	CASSLEASLHNEQFF